This T cell receptor (beta chain) emerged from a study of blood T cell repertoires in COVID-19 (TCRdb year 2020). Regarding the complete study: Collaborator samples came from the United States, Italy and Spain and covered acute and convalescent phases of COVID-19. The prospective study material was composed of cDNA or gDNA derived from T cells, B-cell-depleted T cells, or PBMCs. The dataset comprised deeply sampled blood TCRbeta repertoires from subjects exposed to, actively infected with, or recovered from COVID-19. The repertoires were released in a freely available public database meant as a resource for research on the immune response to SARS-CoV-2. The samples were drawn from the first 160 participants of the ongoing ImmuneRACE study and from 1,254 subjects provided by 6 global collaborators. Nearly every sample came with metadata listing a de-identified subject ID, COVID-19 status, age in years and sex. Where available, HLA class I and class II types were obtained from metadata supplied by the sample provider rather than from assay-based typing. Summary of the overall study and its limitations: Clinical and demographic metadata were provided uncurated, with the amount varying by source and participant.

Notes on this clone: Which antigen it targets is not known. Base quality data are lacking; no much larger clone is found one base away.

Whole blood was collected in K2EDTA tubes by collaborating institutions according to the institutions' own protocols. For TCRbeta analysis, collaborator samples were shipped as frozen whole blood, as isolated PBMCs, or as DNA extracted from either sample type. The immunoSEQ Assay, a bias-controlled multiplex PCR, was used to amplify TCRbeta CDR3 regions from genomic DNA. The study's own analysis went as follows. Within the assay, amplification of reference gene primers was used to estimate how many nucleated cells each sample contained. To quantify the absolute abundance of each unique TCRbeta CDR3 rearrangement, sequence reads were collapsed and filtered. For each sample, productive Simpson clonality was calculated as the square root of Simpson's diversity index across productive rearrangements. TCRdb limited this immuneACCESS table to in-frame rearrangements with V and J called. A share of clones is missing; checked studies link under half to unresolved V genes, and the rest is unexplained. The V and J calls and the clone size are those of that table, but D and trimming were determined from the DNA. This sample gives 50,000 to 70,000 clones in total; about 81% of them show up just once. The top ten hold roughly a sixth of the sample.

The sequence derives from a man aged 70-80 years with active COVID-19. The sample taken for sequencing was peripheral blood.

The CDR3 has the sequence CAWSLRDNYQPQHF. In nucleotide form, the sequence is TGTGCCTGGAGTCTCCGGGACAACTATCAGCCCCAGCATTTT. The sequence links TRBV30 to TRBJ1-5; the best D guess is TRBD1, with 6 bases matching. The V and J ends are trimmed by 2 bases and 5 bases, leaving 13 bases between them. The CDR3 covers 14 residues, taking in both the cysteine and the phenylalanine. The only DNA kept is the CDR3, 42 bases in frame from the first base. In the germline V gene (reference sequence), CDR1 corresponds to GTSNPN and CDR2 to SVGIG.